Described below is a single T cell receptor (beta chain) sequence and its context. The antigen this receptor binds is unknown. Base qualities are missing; no much larger clone stands one base away. TCRbeta CDR3 regions were amplified from genomic DNA using the immunoSEQ Assay, a bias-controlled multiplex PCR. The authors' analysis ran thus. Nucleated cell counts per sample were estimated from amplification of reference gene primers within the assay. Sequence reads were collapsed and filtered to measure the absolute abundance of every unique TCRbeta CDR3 rearrangement. For each sample, productive Simpson clonality was calculated by taking the square root of Simpson's diversity index across productive rearrangements. TCRdb took over this immuneACCESS table, retaining in-frame rearrangements with V and J assigned. Such tables are incomplete; in checked studies, under half of the missing clones stem from an unresolved V gene, and the remainder is unexplained. V and J calls and clone size are as listed in that table; D and trimming were resolved from the DNA. Recorded for this sample are roughly 130,000 clones; 75% to 90% of them occurred a single time. Of the sample, around 2.5% is held by the ten largest clones.

The sample is drawn from a study of blood T cell repertoires in COVID-19 (dated by TCRdb to 2018 to 2020). Concerning the study at large: Samples covering the acute and convalescent phases of COVID-19 were provided by collaborators in the United States, Italy and Spain. The prospective study material was composed of cDNA or gDNA derived from T cells, B-cell-depleted T cells, or PBMCs. Deeply sampled blood TCRbeta repertoires from subjects exposed to, actively infected with, or recovered from COVID-19 were included in the dataset. The repertoires were released in a freely available public database intended as a resource for research on the immune response to SARS-CoV-2. The samples were drawn from the first 160 participants of the ongoing ImmuneRACE study and from some 1,300 subjects provided by 6 global collaborators. The sample metadata nearly always contained a de-identified subject ID, COVID-19 status, age in years and sex. Where HLA class I and class II types were available, the types were taken from metadata supplied by the sample provider, not from assay-based typing.

From cysteine to phenylalanine, the CDR3 is 18 amino acids long. Only CDR3 DNA is held: 54 bases, read in frame from base 1. Per the germline V gene, LGHNA is the CDR1 and YSLEER is the CDR2. Clipping removes 4 bases from V and 5 bases from J, with 11 as the unmatched junction base count. Participants in the prospective study were aged roughly 18 to 89 years, lived in about two dozen United States geographic areas, and enrolled through a virtual design. To assign participants to cohorts, the prospective study relied on clinical history that participants themselves reported in a screening survey and a study questionnaire. For ImmuneRACE Cohort 3, a participant was defined as recovered based on two consecutive negative NP/OP PCR tests, clearance by a healthcare professional, or resolution of symptoms. Each participant in the prospective study had whole blood, serum and a nasopharyngeal or oropharyngeal swab collected by mobile phlebotomists. Additional blood draws and questionnaires over an approximately two-month period could optionally be provided by prospective study participants. Before DNA extraction, prospective study blood samples were shipped either frozen or at room temperature.

Overall study results and their limits: The amount of clinical and demographic metadata varied by source and participant and was provided uncurated.

The sequenced material came from PBMCs or T cells enriched from blood (not recorded which). The TCR comes from a woman aged 45-59 years who had recovered from COVID-19. The chain joins TRBV4-3 to TRBJ2-2; 12 nucleotides in the junction match TRBD2. The nucleotide sequence reads as follows: TGCGCCAGCAGCCCCAGACTAGCGGGGGAATCGGGGACCGGGGAGCTGTTTTTT. It translates as CASSPRLAGESGTGELFF.